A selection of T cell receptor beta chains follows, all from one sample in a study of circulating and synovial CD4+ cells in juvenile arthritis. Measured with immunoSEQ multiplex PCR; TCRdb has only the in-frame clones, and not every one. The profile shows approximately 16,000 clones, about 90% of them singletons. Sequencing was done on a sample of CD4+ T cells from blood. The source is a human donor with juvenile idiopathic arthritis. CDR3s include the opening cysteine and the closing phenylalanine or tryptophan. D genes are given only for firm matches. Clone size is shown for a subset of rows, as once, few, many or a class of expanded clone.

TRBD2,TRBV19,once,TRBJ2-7,TGTGCCAGTAGTCCTGATACTAGCGGTTACTACGAGCAGTACTTC,CASSPDTSGYYEQYF
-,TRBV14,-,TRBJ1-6,TGTGCCAGCAGCTCTAACAGGAATTCCCCCCTCCACTTT,CASSSNRNSPLHF
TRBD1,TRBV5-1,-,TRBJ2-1,TGCGCCAGCAGTCGGCAGGGGGCAAGCAATGAGCAGTTCTTC,CASSRQGASNEQFF
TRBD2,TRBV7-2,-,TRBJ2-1,TGTGCCAGCAGCCCAGCTAGCGGGAGGGGTGAGCAGTTCTTC,CASSPASGRGEQFF
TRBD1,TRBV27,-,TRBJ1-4,TGTGCCAGCAGTATCGGACAGGGGGGTGTTAGTGAAAAACTGTTTTTT,CASSIGQGGVSEKLFF
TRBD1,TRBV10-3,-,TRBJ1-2,TGTGCCACTAACTCCGACAGGGGACCTAGCTATGGCTACACCTTC,CATNSDRGPSYGYTF
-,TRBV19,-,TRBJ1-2,TGTGCCAGTCGTCTCCTCTTAACAGGCACTCATGGCTACACCTTC,CASRLLLTGTHGYTF
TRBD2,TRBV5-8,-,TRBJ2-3,TGTGCCAGCAGCTTGGTTAGCGGGAGGGCCCGAGTCACAGATACGCAGTATTTT,CASSLVSGRARVTDTQYF
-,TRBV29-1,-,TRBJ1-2,TGCAGCGTTGAACTGGGAGTGAATGGCTACACCTTC,CSVELGVNGYTF
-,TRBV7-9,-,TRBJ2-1,TGTGCCAGCAGCTCGATGGGGGGTGAGCAGTTCTTC,CASSSMGGEQFF
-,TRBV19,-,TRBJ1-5,TGTGCCAGTAGTATCCATTTTGCGGGCAGGAAGGAGGGCAATCAGCCCCAGCATTTT,CASSIHFAGRKEGNQPQHF
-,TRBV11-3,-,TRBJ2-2,TGTGCCAGCAGCTTAAACTCTATAGGGGAGCTGTTTTTT,CASSLNSIGELFF
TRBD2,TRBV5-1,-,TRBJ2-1,TGCGCCAGCAGCTTGGATGGACTAGCTCACAATGAGCAGTTCTTC,CASSLDGLAHNEQFF
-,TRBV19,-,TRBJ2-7,TGTGCCAGTAGCCATAGAGGCGTCCGTAACGAGCAGTACTTC,CASSHRGVRNEQYF
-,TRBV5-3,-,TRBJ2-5,TGTGCCAGAAGCTTGATGACAGAGGAAGAGACCCAGTACTTC,CARSLMTEEETQYF
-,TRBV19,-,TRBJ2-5,TGTGCCAGTAGTATTTTCGGGGAAGAGACCCAGTACTTC,CASSIFGEETQYF
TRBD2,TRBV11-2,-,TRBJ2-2,TGTGCCAGCAGCTCCGCGGGGGGAAACACCGGGGAGCTGTTTTTT,CASSSAGGNTGELFF
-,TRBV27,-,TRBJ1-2,TGTGCCAGCAGTAAAGGACCGGGAAATGGCTACACCTTC,CASSKGPGNGYTF
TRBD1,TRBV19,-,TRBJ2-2,TGTGCCAGTGATCGGATGGGACAGGGGAGCGGGGAGCTGTTTTTT,CASDRMGQGSGELFF
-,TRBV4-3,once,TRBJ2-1,TGCGCCAGCAGCCAAGTCCCCAGAATGTTTAATGAGCAGTTCTTC,CASSQVPRMFNEQFF
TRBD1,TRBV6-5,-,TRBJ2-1,TGTGCCAGCAGTCGGGACAGGAGGAAGTATTATGAGCAGTTCTTC,CASSRDRRKYYEQFF
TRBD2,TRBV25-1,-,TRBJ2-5,TGTGCCAGCAGTGAGGGAGGGTTGGTGGAGACCCAGTACTTC,CASSEGGLVETQYF
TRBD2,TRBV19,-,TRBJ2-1,TGTGCCAGTAGGCCCTTCGCGGGGGGCCTTTTTAACGAGCAGTTCTTC,CASRPFAGGLFNEQFF
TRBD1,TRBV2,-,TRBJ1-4,TGTGCCAGCAGCAACAGGGGGGACGTTGAAAAACTGTTTTTT,CASSNRGDVEKLFF
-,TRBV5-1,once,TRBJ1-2,TGCGCCAGCAGCTTGGATTCGAGGGACTATGGCTACACCTTC,CASSLDSRDYGYTF
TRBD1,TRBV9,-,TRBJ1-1,TGTGCCAGCAGCCTCTCCTGGAGCGGGACAGGTGCCCTGAACACTGAAGCTTTCTTT,CASSLSWSGTGALNTEAFF
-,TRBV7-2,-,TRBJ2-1,TGTGCCAGCAGCTTTGGCGGTCACAATGAGCAGTTCTTC,CASSFGGHNEQFF
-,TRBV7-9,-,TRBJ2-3,TGTGCCAGCAGCTTCGGGTCGACAGATACGCAGTATTTT,CASSFGSTDTQYF
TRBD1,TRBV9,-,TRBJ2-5,TGTGCCAGCAGCGCAACAGGGGTAGTTAAGACCCAGTACTTC,CASSATGVVKTQYF
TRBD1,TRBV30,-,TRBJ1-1,TGTGCCTGGAGTGAACAGGGGGGATTAATATTCTTT,CAWSEQGGLIFF
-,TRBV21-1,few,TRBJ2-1,TGTGCCAGCAGCAAAGTTCAGATTGAGCAGTTCTTC,CASSKVQIEQFF
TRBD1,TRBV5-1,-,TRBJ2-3,TGCGCCAGCAGCTTTGGGACAGGGGGCACAGATACGCAGTATTTT,CASSFGTGGTDTQYF
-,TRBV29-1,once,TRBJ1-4,TGCAGCGTTGACGGGGGGGGATCGGGTGAAAAACTGTTTTTT,CSVDGGGSGEKLFF
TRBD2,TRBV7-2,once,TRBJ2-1,TGTGCCAGCAGCCCCAGACTAGCGGGGGGGTACAATGAGCAGTTCTTC,CASSPRLAGGYNEQFF
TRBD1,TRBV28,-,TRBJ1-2,TGTGCCAGCAGTGCAGGGACAGGATTCTATGGCTACACCTTC,CASSAGTGFYGYTF
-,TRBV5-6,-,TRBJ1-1,TGTGCCAGCAGCGTATACAGGAGTGAAGCTTTCTTT,CASSVYRSEAFF
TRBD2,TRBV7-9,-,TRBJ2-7,TGTGCCAGCAGCCCCAAAAGCGGGAGGCTCTACGAGCAGTACTTC,CASSPKSGRLYEQYF
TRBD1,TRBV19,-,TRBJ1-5,TGTGCCAGTAGACAGGGGGCAAATCTGAATCAGCCCCAGCATTTT,CASRQGANLNQPQHF
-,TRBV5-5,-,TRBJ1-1,TGTGCCAGCAGCTTCCCAGGGTTCTCGGGAGCTGAAGCTTTCTTT,CASSFPGFSGAEAFF
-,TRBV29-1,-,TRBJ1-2,TGCAGCCTGACCCCCCCGACAGGTCTGGGAAATGGCTACACCTTC,CSLTPPTGLGNGYTF
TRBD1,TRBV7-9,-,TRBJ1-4,TGTGCCAGCAGCCCTCGACAGGGGGCCCCTGCAACTAATGAAAAACTGTTTTTT,CASSPRQGAPATNEKLFF
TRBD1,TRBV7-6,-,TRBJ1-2,TGTGCCAGCAGCTTAGGAGCAGGGGGCAGCTATGGCTACACCTTC,CASSLGAGGSYGYTF
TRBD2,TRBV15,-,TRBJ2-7,TGTGCCACCAGCAGAGCCCCGGGGGAGGGGATCGACGAGCAGTACTTC,CATSRAPGEGIDEQYF
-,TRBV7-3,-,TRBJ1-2,TGTGCCAGCAGCCTAGACGCGAGGCCGTATGGCTACACCTTC,CASSLDARPYGYTF
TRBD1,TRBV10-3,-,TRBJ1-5,TGTGCCATCGGGGGACAGGACCGGAGGCAGCCCCAGCATTTT,CAIGGQDRRQPQHF
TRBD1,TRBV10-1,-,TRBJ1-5,TGCGCCAGCCCTTTGGCCGGGAGAGGGGGCGAAAGCAATCAGCCCCAGCATTTT,CASPLAGRGGESNQPQHF
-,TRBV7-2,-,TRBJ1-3,TGTGCCAGCAGCCCAAGCGGGGGGCGAGCTGGAAACACCATATATTTT,CASSPSGGRAGNTIYF
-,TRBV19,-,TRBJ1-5,TGTGCCAGTAGGAGGCAATCCTTCGATCAGCCCCAGCATTTT,CASRRQSFDQPQHF
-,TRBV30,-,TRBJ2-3,TGTGCCTGGGGGACTAGCACAGATACGCAGTATTTT,CAWGTSTDTQYF
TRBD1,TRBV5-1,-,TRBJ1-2,TGCGCCAGCAAGCCGGGACAGGGGTTAGGCTATGGCTACACCTTC,CASKPGQGLGYGYTF
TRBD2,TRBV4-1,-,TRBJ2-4,TGCGCCAGCAGCCAGTACCTAGCGGGAGTAGGTGGGGAAAACATTCAGTACTTC,CASSQYLAGVGGENIQYF
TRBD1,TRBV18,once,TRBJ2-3,TGTGCCAGCTCAATCTCGTACACAGGGGGCACAGATACGCAGTATTTT,CASSISYTGGTDTQYF
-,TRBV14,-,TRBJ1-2,TGTGCCAGCAGCCAACAGGGTATTGGCTACACCTTC,CASSQQGIGYTF
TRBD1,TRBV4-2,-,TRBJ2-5,TGTGCCAGCAGCCAAACAGGGGGTCAAGAGACCCAGTACTTC,CASSQTGGQETQYF
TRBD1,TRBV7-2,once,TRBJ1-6,TGTGCCAGCAGACGACCGGGACAGGGTAATTCACCCCTCCACTTT,CASRRPGQGNSPLHF
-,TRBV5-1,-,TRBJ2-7,TGCGCCAGCAGCTTGGAGGGCCAGGGGCGAGCTGAAGAGCAGTACTTC,CASSLEGQGRAEEQYF
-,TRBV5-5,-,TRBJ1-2,TGTGCCAGCAGACTCCCAGGGGATCAAGGCCATTCCTATGGCTACACCTTC,CASRLPGDQGHSYGYTF
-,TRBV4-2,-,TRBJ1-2,TGTGCCAGCAGCCAAGAGCGGTTTAACTATGGCTACACCTTC,CASSQERFNYGYTF
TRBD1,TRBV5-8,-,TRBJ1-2,TGTGCCAGCAGCCCAAGGACAGGGGGCTACTATGGCTACACCTTC,CASSPRTGGYYGYTF